A single count supports the clone carrying this T cell receptor beta chain. Original methodology: Estimated nucleated cell counts came from reference gene primer amplification. Sequencing used immunoSEQ multiplex PCR; TCRdb keeps in-frame clones, though not all of them. The V and J calls and clone size come from that table; D and trimming were worked out from the DNA. There are under 75,000 clones in the sample; 90% occur only once, and about an eighth lies in the top ten. The sample comes from a study of blood T cell repertoires in COVID-19. The wider study: There were acute and convalescent COVID-19 samples, and they came from the United States, Italy and Spain. T cells, B-cell-depleted T cells, or PBMCs provided the cDNA or gDNA that served as material.

CDR1 and CDR2 (germline): MNHNS, SASEGT. CDR3 length: 14 amino acids. Trimming removed 2 bases at V and 7 bases at J, with 11 bases between. The sequenced sample consisted of peripheral blood. This receptor was identified in a man between 60 and 70 years old with active COVID-19. J is TRBJ1-4 and V is TRBV6-1, with TRBD1 as a possible D gene (5 bases). The CDR3 loop is CASSEIVQGEKLFF. The DNA of the CDR3 is TGTGCCAGCAGTGAAATTGTCCAGGGTGAAAAACTGTTTTTT.